The present entry profiles one T cell receptor beta chain with its context. The record originates from a study of blood T cell repertoires in COVID-19. Study context: PBMCs, B-cell-depleted T cells, or T cells were the source of the cDNA or gDNA that made up the material.

Repertoires were generated with immunoSEQ multiplex PCR, while TCRdb's copy carries only in-frame clones and drops some. The sample holds some 360,000 clones, roughly 90% seen once. All enrollees were about 18 to 89 years old and from approximately 24 US areas. Donors were grouped by their self-reported clinical history. Germline trimming cut 5 bases from V and 5 bases from J; bases unmatched to any gene: 2. CDR3 size: 12 residues. The sequenced sample was PBMCs or T cells enriched from blood (not recorded which). The chain carries TRBV12-3 or TRBV12-4 and TRBJ2-7; 8 bases line up with TRBD1. This clonotype was obtained from a woman younger than 45 who had been exposed to COVID-19. The CDR3 region is CASSGQGHEQYF. The CDR3, as DNA: TGTGCCAGCAGTGGACAGGGCCACGAGCAGTACTTC.